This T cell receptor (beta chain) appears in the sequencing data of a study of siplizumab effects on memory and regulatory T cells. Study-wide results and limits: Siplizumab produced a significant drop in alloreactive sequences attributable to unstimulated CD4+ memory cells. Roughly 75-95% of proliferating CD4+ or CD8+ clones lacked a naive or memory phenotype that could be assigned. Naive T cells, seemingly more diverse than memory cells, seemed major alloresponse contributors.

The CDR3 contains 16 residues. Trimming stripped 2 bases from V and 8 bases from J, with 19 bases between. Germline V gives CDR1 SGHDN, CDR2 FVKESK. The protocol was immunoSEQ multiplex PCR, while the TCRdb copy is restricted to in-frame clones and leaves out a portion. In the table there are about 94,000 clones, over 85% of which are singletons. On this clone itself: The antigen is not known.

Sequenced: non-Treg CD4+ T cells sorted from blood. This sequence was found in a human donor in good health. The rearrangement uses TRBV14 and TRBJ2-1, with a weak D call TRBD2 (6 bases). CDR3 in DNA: TGTGCCAGCAGCCAACTCCGAGGAGGGGCTGGAGATGAGCAGTTCTTC. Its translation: CASSQLRGGAGDEQFF.